Following are 24 T cell receptor beta chains from one sample sequenced in a study of cytomegalovirus exposure and HLA in healthy donors. PCR primers comprised 60 Vbeta and 13 Jbeta primers. Profiling relied on immunoSEQ multiplex PCR, and the TCRdb table lists in-frame clones only, not all of them. The table records 37,000 or so clones, about four fifths of them present only once. The material sequenced was PBMCs. The receptors come from a woman between 35 and 50 years old in good health and CMV-seronegative.

This clone was counted once. This chain links TRBV5-1 with TRBJ2-3, with 10 bases identical to TRBD1. Germline loops: CDR1 SGHRS, CDR2 YFSETQ. Trimming took 4 bases from V and 5 from J; bases not matched to a gene: 4. The CDR3 has 14 amino acids. The CDR3 spells CASSPGTGEDTQYF. The CDR3 DNA is TGCGCCAGCAGCCCCGGGACAGGGGAAGATACGCAGTATTTT.

V is TRBV5-6 and J is TRBJ2-7, with 10 bases aligning to TRBD1. Looked up from germline, CDR1 is SGHDT and CDR2 is YYEEEE. Germline trimming cut 2 bases from V and 5 bases from J; bases unmatched to any gene: 4. The CDR3 sequence is 14 residues long. The DNA of the CDR3 is TGTGCCAGCAGCTTTGGGACAGGGGATGACGAGCAGTACGTC. Translation: CASSFGTGDDEQYV.

The chain has TRBV6-6 and TRBJ1-2; D remains ambiguous. This CDR3 spans 14 amino acids. Germline V gene data show CDR1 as MNHNY and CDR2 as SVGAGI (reference sequence). Deletions cut 7 bases from V and 6 bases from J, with 18 bases between. The CDR3 DNA follows: TGTGCCAGCAACTCCCCCCCTATCCGCCATGGCTACACCTTC. Translating it yields CASNSPPIRHGYTF.

The gene calls are TRBV19 and TRBJ1-1; 8 bases are shared with TRBD1. This CDR3 comprises 14 residues. The ends lost 3 bases at V and 1 base at J; junction bases unmatched: 1. CDR1 is LNHDA and CDR2 is SQIVND in the germline V gene (reference sequence). The CDR3: CASSIGTGNTEAFF. Here the CDR3 DNA reads TGTGCCAGTAGTATCGGGACAGGGAACACTGAAGCTTTCTTT.

The chain is built from TRBV6-5 and TRBJ1-1; no definite D call. The CDR3 is 15 amino acids. Trimming cost V 7 bases and J 4 bases, with 19 bases left between them. Germline V gives CDR1 MNHEY, CDR2 SVGAGI. DNA for the CDR3: TGTGCCAGCACCCCCTACGAGGGTGCAATCACTGAAGCTTTCTTT. This codes for CASTPYEGAITEAFF.

V and J are TRBV29-1 and TRBJ1-3; D remains unclear. Germline V gene data show CDR1 as SQVTM and CDR2 as ANQGSEA. The CDR3 has 14 residues. Trimming stripped 4 bases from V and 0 bases from J, with 10 bases between. Written as DNA, the CDR3 is TGCAGCGTTGGGACTCTGAGCTCTGGAAACACCATATATTTT. Translating gives CSVGTLSSGNTIYF.

The rearrangement uses TRBV28 and TRBJ2-7; D uncertain. Trimming shortened V by 5 bases and J by 3 bases, and 5 bases separated the two germline ends. Germline CDR1 is MDHEN and CDR2 is SYDVKM. The CDR3 consists of 11 residues. For the CDR3, the DNA is TGTGCCAGCAGTCACAACTACGAGCAGTACGTC. Its translation is CASSHNYEQYV.

The gene calls are TRBV16 and TRBJ1-1; perhaps TRBD1 as D (6 bases). The CDR3 sequence is 15 residues long. Trimming cost V 0 bases and J 1 base, with 9 bases left between them. Germline loops: CDR1 KGHSY, CDR2 FQNENV. The CDR3 DNA reads as TGTGCCAGCAGCCAATCGGGCAGGGGGAACACTGAAGCTTTCTTT. Amino acids: CASSQSGRGNTEAFF. Filled out from reference TRBV16 and TRBJ1-1, the complete variable domain reads GEEVAQTPKHLVRGEGQKAKLYCAPIKGHSYVFWYQQVLKNEFKFLISFQNENVFDETGMPKERFSAKCLPNSPCSLEIQATKLEDSAVYFCASSQSGRGNTEAFFGQGTRLTVV.

V gene TRBV9 combines with J gene TRBJ1-6, with D possibly being TRBD1 (6 bases). From germline, CDR1 is SGDLS and CDR2 YYNGEE. V was cut by 4 bases and J by 10 bases, with 12 bases left in between. The CDR3 has 13 residues. CDR3 region: CASSPTGDSPLHF. The CDR3, as DNA: TGTGCCAGCAGCCCGACAGGCGACTCACCCCTCCACTTT.

J is TRBJ2-5 and V is TRBV5-1; 12 nucleotides match TRBD2. The CDR3 covers 16 residues. After removal of 4 bases from V and 4 bases from J, the junction contained 8 bases not matched to a gene. Germline CDR1 and CDR2: SGHRS and YFSETQ. CDR3 in amino acids: CASSPETSGGLETQYF. DNA of the CDR3: TGCGCCAGCAGCCCGGAGACTAGCGGGGGCCTAGAGACCCAGTACTTC.

This chain connects TRBV6-5 to TRBJ2-2, with a tentative D call TRBD1 (6 bases). The CDR3 totals 15 residues. V lost 8 bases and J lost 0, with 13 bases in between. Germline V gene data show CDR1 as MNHEY and CDR2 as SVGAGI. CDR3: CASSRWTANTGELFF. The CDR3 DNA follows: TGTGCCAGCTCCCGATGGACAGCGAACACCGGGGAGCTGTTTTTT.

V gene TRBV7-2 combines with J gene TRBJ2-7; TRBD2 aligns across 7 bases. V gave up 3 bases and J gave up 5 bases; unmatched junction bases: 4. The CDR3 covers 13 residues. Germline-derived CDR1 and CDR2 are SGHTA and FQGNSA. Written as DNA, the CDR3 is TGTGCCAGCAGCTTGGCGGGGGTGGACGAGCAGTACTTC. Protein: CASSLAGVDEQYF.

The chain has TRBV10-3 and TRBJ2-1; TRBD2 aligns across 9 bases. The CDR3 consists of 19 residues. V dropped 2 bases and J dropped 1; count of bases not matched to a gene: 12. In germline, CDR1 is ENHRY, CDR2 SYGVKD. CDR3 sequence (DNA): TGTGCCATCAGTGAGGGAGGCGGGGGGGGCCCAGGGTCCTACAATGAGCAGTTCTTC. The encoded protein is CAISEGGGGGPGSYNEQFF.

The V and J genes are TRBV28 and TRBJ1-2, with 8 bases lining up with TRBD1. This CDR3 has 13 residues. CDR1 and CDR2 from the germline V gene are MDHEN and SYDVKM. V trimming: 6 bases; J trimming: 4 bases; junction bases outside the gene matches: 4. The CDR3 coding sequence is TGTGCCAGCAGGCCGGACAGGGCCTATGGCTACACCTTC. Protein sequence: CASRPDRAYGYTF.

The chain joins TRBV5-6 to TRBJ2-5; TRBD1 is a possible D gene (8 bases). The CDR3 is 18 residues long. CDR1 is SGHDT, CDR2 YYEEEE, per germline. Trimming took 0 bases from V and 1 from J, leaving 19 bases between them. As DNA, the CDR3 is TGTGCCAGCAGCTTGGCCGCAGGGGGCGGGGGATTCCAAGAGACCCAGTACTTC. Translating gives CASSLAAGGGGFQETQYF.

The chain recombines TRBV11-2 with TRBJ1-2; a weak D match, TRBD1 (6 bases). Germline assignment: CDR1 SGHAT and CDR2 FQNNGV. The ends were cut back, 4 bases at V and 2 bases at J, with 17 bases in the middle. The CDR3 spans 16 residues. CDR3 bases: TGTGCCAGCAGCTCCGGCCGGGACACGTCAAACTATGGCTACACCTTC. Translating gives CASSSGRDTSNYGYTF.

This clone was observed a few times. The CDR3, as DNA: TGCAGCGTTCGACAGGGGGGAAACACTGAAGCTTTCTTT. It specifies CSVRQGGNTEAFF. This chain uses TRBV29-1 with TRBJ1-1, with TRBD1 identical over 9 bases. Germline loops: CDR1 SQVTM, CDR2 ANQGSEA. Unmatched junction bases numbered 3, after V lost 5 bases and J lost 2 bases. There are 13 residues in the CDR3.

J is TRBJ1-5 and V is TRBV6-6; D is possibly TRBD1 (6 bases). The germline V gene encodes CDR1 MNHNY and CDR2 SVGAGI (reference sequence). Trimming removed 10 bases at V and 3 bases at J, with 13 bases between. CDR3 length: 13 residues. The CDR3 region is CAIQGQINQPQHF. The CDR3 DNA is TGTGCCATCCAGGGACAAATCAATCAGCCCCAGCATTTT.

This CDR3 is CASSPRTSSDEQYF. CDR3 DNA: TGTGCCAGCAGCCCAAGGACTAGCTCGGACGAGCAGTACTTC. The rearrangement joins TRBV5-4 to TRBJ2-7; TRBD2 matches at 8 bases. The CDR3 contains 14 residues. Unmatched junction bases numbered 8, after V lost 4 bases and J lost 5 bases. Germline V gene sequence: CDR1 SGHNT, CDR2 YYREEE (reference sequence).

In its sample, this clone was seen once. This specimen includes other DNA sequences encoding the same CDR3. The chain is built from TRBV11-2 and TRBJ2-3; TRBD2 agrees at 9 bases. Germline V gives CDR1 SGHAT, CDR2 FQNNGV. The CDR3 totals 15 residues. The trim removed 2 bases at V and 1 base at J, leaving 1 base unmatched. CDR3 region: CASSLLAGGTDTQYF. As DNA, the CDR3 is TGTGCCAGCAGCTTATTAGCGGGGGGCACAGATACGCAGTATTTT. The full variable domain, completed using reference TRBV11-2 and TRBJ2-3, is EAGVAQSPRYKIIEKRQSVAFWCNPISGHATLYWYQQILGQGPKLLIQFQNNGVVDDSQLPKDRFSAERLKGVDSTLKIQPAKLEDSAVYLCASSLLAGGTDTQYFGPGTRLTVL.

This clone was recorded only once. The V gene is TRBV7-3, the J gene TRBJ1-2, with 7 bases identical to TRBD1. Trimming removed 1 base from V and 6 bases from J; junction bases left unmatched: 5. Germline CDR1 is SGHTA and CDR2 is FQGTGA. There are 14 residues in the CDR3. The CDR3 protein is CASSLKAGGDGYTF. In DNA form, the CDR3 reads TGTGCCAGCAGCTTAAAGGCAGGGGGAGATGGCTACACCTTC.

The J gene is TRBJ1-1, the V gene TRBV7-8; 8 nucleotides align to TRBD1. V trimming: 2 bases; J trimming: 5 bases; junction bases outside the gene matches: 4. CDR1 is SGHVS and CDR2 is FQNEAQ in the germline V gene. This CDR3 comprises 14 residues. The DNA for the CDR3 is TGTGCCAGCAGCTTAAAGAGGACAGGGACTGAAGCTTTCTTT. It yields the protein CASSLKRTGTEAFF.

This clone was seen once. V is TRBV4-3 and J is TRBJ2-7; D uncertain. Trimming left V 0 bases short and J 4 bases short, with 13 bases between. CDR3 length equals 15 residues. Germline V gives CDR1 LGHNA, CDR2 YSLEER. The CDR3 region is CASSQEAGWSYEQYF. The CDR3 DNA reads TGCGCCAGCAGCCAAGAAGCAGGTTGGTCGTACGAGCAGTACTTC.

CDR3 nucleotides: TGTGCCAGCAAGGGAGTAGGGGAGACCCAGTACTTC. Protein: CASKGVGETQYF. V gene TRBV7-9 combines with J gene TRBJ2-5, with D possibly being TRBD2 (5 bases). The CDR3 consists of 12 residues. V gave up 7 bases and J gave up 5 bases, with 11 bases separating them. CDR1 SEHNR and CDR2 FQNEAQ come from the germline V gene (reference sequence).